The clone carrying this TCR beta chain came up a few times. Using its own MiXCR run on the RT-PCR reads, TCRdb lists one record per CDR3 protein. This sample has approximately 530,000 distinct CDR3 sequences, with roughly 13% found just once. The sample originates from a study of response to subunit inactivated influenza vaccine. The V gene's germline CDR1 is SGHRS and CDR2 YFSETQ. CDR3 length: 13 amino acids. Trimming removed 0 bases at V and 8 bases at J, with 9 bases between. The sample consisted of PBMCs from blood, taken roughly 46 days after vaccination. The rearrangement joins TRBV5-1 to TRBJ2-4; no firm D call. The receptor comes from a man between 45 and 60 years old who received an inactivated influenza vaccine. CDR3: CASSLDKPDIQYF. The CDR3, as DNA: TGCGCCAGCAGCTTGGACAAGCCCGACATTCAGTACTTC.